Listed below are T cell receptor beta chains from one sample, sequenced in a study of T cells in tuberculosis. Libraries were prepared by immunoSEQ multiplex PCR; TCRdb keeps only in-frame clonotypes and omits some of them. The table shows about 43,000 clones, with approximately 94% occurring only once. The sample was PBMCs. The origin of the receptors is a donor aged 10-35 years with latent tuberculosis or without tuberculosis infection. Some clones in this sample may be carry-over from other donors' samples. Each CDR3 is given with its conserved first and last residue. The D gene is left open where the match is weak. Clone size is given for some rows only: seen once, a few or many times, or a class if the clone is expanded.

J: TRBJ2-7
D: TRBD1
length: 13
size: .
V: TRBV27
CDR3: CASSSGQVHEQYF
DNA: TGTGCCAGCAGTTCGGGACAGGTGCACGAGCAGTACTTC

J: TRBJ1-5
D: .
length: 14
size: once
V: TRBV19
CDR3: CATLPLDRNQPQHF
DNA: TGTGCCACCCTCCCCCTAGATCGCAATCAGCCCCAGCATTTT

J: TRBJ2-7
D: .
length: 14
size: .
V: TRBV27
CDR3: CASSKVDSSYEQYF
DNA: TGTGCCAGCAGCAAAGTAGACAGCAGCTACGAGCAGTACTTC

J: TRBJ2-3
D: .
length: 18
size: .
V: TRBV21-1
CDR3: CASSKGACFERDTDTQYF
DNA: TGTGCCAGCAGCAAAGGGGCCTGCTTTGAGCGGGACACAGATACGCAGTATTTT

J: TRBJ1-5
D: .
length: 14
size: .
V: TRBV18
CDR3: CASSPIGGDQPQHF
DNA: TGTGCCAGCTCACCAATCGGGGGGGATCAGCCCCAGCATTTT

J: TRBJ1-2
D: .
length: 16
size: once
V: TRBV19
CDR3: CAISNKGGEANYGYTF
DNA: TGTGCCATCTCAAACAAGGGAGGGGAGGCCAACTATGGCTACACCTTC

J: TRBJ2-7
D: TRBD1
length: 15
size: .
V: TRBV18
CDR3: CASSPGTVPVYEQYF
DNA: TGTGCCAGCTCACCCGGGACAGTCCCGGTGTACGAGCAGTACTTC

J: TRBJ2-1
D: .
length: 16
size: .
V: TRBV28
CDR3: CASSPSGGNFFNEQFF
DNA: TGTGCCAGCAGTCCGTCTGGCGGGAATTTCTTCAATGAGCAGTTCTTC

J: TRBJ1-1
D: .
length: 15
size: .
V: TRBV5-4
CDR3: CASSPTTGSDTEAFF
DNA: TGTGCCAGCAGCCCGACTACAGGGTCTGACACTGAAGCTTTCTTT

J: TRBJ1-1
D: .
length: 14
size: .
V: TRBV18
CDR3: CASSPAPSGTEAFF
DNA: TGTGCCAGCTCACCAGCGCCGTCGGGCACTGAAGCTTTCTTT

J: TRBJ2-4
D: TRBD1
length: 21
size: once
V: TRBV5-1
CDR3: CASNVPGQGALSLPPKNIQYF
DNA: TGCGCCAGCAACGTCCCGGGACAGGGGGCGCTTAGCTTACCCCCCAAAAACATTCAGTACTTC

J: TRBJ2-1
D: TRBD1
length: 14
size: .
V: TRBV19
CDR3: CASSIITGGDEQFF
DNA: TGTGCCAGTAGTATCATCACAGGGGGCGATGAGCAGTTCTTC

J: TRBJ2-2
D: .
length: 15
size: .
V: TRBV4-1
CDR3: CASSPAGGNTGELFF
DNA: TGCGCCAGCAGCCCCGCCGGGGGGAACACCGGGGAGCTGTTTTTT

J: TRBJ2-4
D: .
length: 17
size: .
V: TRBV4-3
CDR3: CASSGSWGYGAKNIQYF
DNA: TGCGCCAGCAGCGGAAGCTGGGGCTATGGTGCCAAAAACATTCAGTACTTC

J: TRBJ1-5
D: TRBD1
length: 15
size: .
V: TRBV28
CDR3: CASSSTGGSNQPQHF
DNA: TGTGCCAGCAGCTCCACAGGGGGGTCGAATCAGCCCCAGCATTTT

J: TRBJ2-1
D: .
length: 14
size: .
V: TRBV14
CDR3: CASSQGDFYNEQFF
DNA: TGTGCCAGCAGCCAGGGGGACTTCTACAATGAGCAGTTCTTC

J: TRBJ1-1
D: TRBD1
length: 14
size: .
V: TRBV6-5
CDR3: CASSYEGAHTEAFF
DNA: TGTGCCAGCAGTTACGAGGGGGCGCACACTGAAGCTTTCTTT

J: TRBJ1-4
D: TRBD1
length: 15
size: .
V: TRBV19
CDR3: CASSMTGQGTEKLFF
DNA: TGTGCCAGTAGTATGACGGGACAGGGGACCGAAAAACTGTTTTTT

J: TRBJ1-3
D: .
length: 14
size: .
V: TRBV19
CDR3: CASSVVKRGNTIYF
DNA: TGTGCCAGTAGCGTCGTGAAGAGAGGAAACACCATATATTTT

J: TRBJ2-3
D: TRBD2
length: 14
size: .
V: TRBV7-2
CDR3: CASSHGTRMDTQYF
DNA: TGTGCCAGCAGCCACGGGACTAGGATGGATACGCAGTATTTT

J: TRBJ1-2
D: .
length: 12
size: .
V: TRBV5-1
CDR3: CASSPDFYGYTF
DNA: TGCGCCAGCAGCCCAGACTTCTATGGCTACACCTTC

J: TRBJ1-5
D: TRBD1
length: 16
size: few
V: TRBV12-5
CDR3: CASGFSQVRGHQPQHF
DNA: TGTGCTAGTGGTTTTAGTCAGGTCAGGGGGCATCAGCCCCAGCATTTT

J: TRBJ2-5
D: TRBD2
length: 15
size: .
V: TRBV7-8
CDR3: CASNNRLGGRETQYF
DNA: TGTGCCAGCAACAACAGACTTGGCGGGAGGGAGACCCAGTACTTC

J: TRBJ2-3
D: TRBD2
length: 17
size: .
V: TRBV11-2
CDR3: CASSRTSGRGPTDTQYF
DNA: TGTGCCAGCAGCCGGACTAGCGGGAGAGGACCCACAGATACGCAGTATTTT

J: TRBJ1-2
D: TRBD1
length: 16
size: .
V: TRBV28
CDR3: CASSLYYKGQTYGYTF
DNA: TGTGCCAGCAGTTTATATTACAAGGGACAGACCTATGGCTACACCTTC

J: TRBJ2-7
D: .
length: 15
size: .
V: TRBV30
CDR3: CAWRLAGTESYEQYF
DNA: TGTGCCTGGAGACTAGCCGGGACAGAATCCTACGAGCAGTACTTC

J: TRBJ1-1
D: .
length: 12
size: .
V: TRBV28
CDR3: CASSKHSREAFF
DNA: TGTGCCAGCAGTAAGCACAGTCGGGAGGCTTTCTTT

J: TRBJ2-1
D: TRBD2
length: 16
size: .
V: TRBV29-1
CDR3: CSVGTSGRGSYNEQFF
DNA: TGCAGCGTTGGGACTAGCGGGAGAGGGTCCTACAATGAGCAGTTCTTC

J: TRBJ2-7
D: TRBD2
length: 14
size: .
V: TRBV5-5
CDR3: CASSLVGTNYEQYF
DNA: TGTGCCAGCAGCTTGGTGGGGACTAACTACGAGCAGTACTTC

J: TRBJ2-3
D: .
length: 13
size: .
V: TRBV7-2
CDR3: CASSPSLVDTQYF
DNA: TGTGCCAGCAGCCCGAGTTTGGTGGATACGCAGTATTTT

J: TRBJ2-1
D: TRBD1
length: 14
size: .
V: TRBV28
CDR3: CASTVRGRYNEQFF
DNA: TGTGCCAGCACCGTGAGGGGGCGGTACAATGAGCAGTTCTTC

J: TRBJ2-7
D: TRBD2
length: 16
size: once
V: TRBV11-2
CDR3: CASSPGLAGGEYEQYF
DNA: TGTGCCAGCAGCCCAGGACTAGCGGGAGGGGAGTACGAGCAGTACTTC

J: TRBJ2-1
D: TRBD2
length: 14
size: .
V: TRBV7-9
CDR3: CASSLWEGIYEQFF
DNA: TGTGCCAGCAGCTTATGGGAGGGGATCTATGAGCAGTTCTTC

J: TRBJ1-1
D: .
length: 15
size: .
V: TRBV28
CDR3: CASSLFGSGDTEAFF
DNA: TGTGCCAGCAGTTTATTTGGGTCGGGGGACACTGAAGCTTTCTTT

J: TRBJ1-3
D: .
length: 14
size: .
V: TRBV5-1
CDR3: CASSSQGSGNTIYF
DNA: TGCGCCAGCAGCTCACAGGGCTCTGGAAACACCATATATTTT

J: TRBJ2-7
D: .
length: 16
size: .
V: TRBV9
CDR3: CASSPSPQGPLHEQYF
DNA: TGTGCCAGCAGCCCGAGCCCTCAGGGCCCCCTACACGAGCAGTACTTC